This T cell receptor (beta chain) derives from a study of shared clonotypes between healthy human individuals. On this clone itself: What it binds is not known.

Sorted subsets were amplified in replicate PCRs using 200 to 250 ng DNA, about 30,000 T cell genomes. Assay used: immunoSEQ multiplex PCR; TCRdb lists only in-frame clones, some missing. The sample comprises some 500,000 clones, roughly 95% of which are singletons, and around 0.066% rests with the top ten. Germline V gene data show CDR1 as SGHRS and CDR2 as YFSETQ. The CDR3 loop spans 15 amino acids. Trimming pared 4 bases from V and 0 bases from J, leaving 11 bases between. Study-wide points: Generation of non-shared clonotypes was less probable than generation of clonotypes shared by all four donors. Sharing across four donors was highest in naive CD4 (around 5%) and lowest in memory CD8 (roughly 0.4%).

The source of this sequence is a woman in her twenties or thirties in good health. The source material was naive CD4+ T cells sorted from blood. The subset denotes: CD45RA+ positively selected. The rearrangement links TRBV5-1 to TRBJ2-1; D gene unclear. CDR3 sequence (DNA): TGCGCCAGCAGCCCCCGATCGAGCTCCTACAATGAGCAGTTCTTC. Amino acids: CASSPRSSSYNEQFF.